The 20 T cell receptor beta chains in this list originate from one sample, sequenced in a study of cytomegalovirus exposure and HLA in healthy donors. This PCR relied on a set of 60 Vbeta primers and 13 Jbeta primers. Data came from immunoSEQ multiplex PCR; TCRdb stores just in-frame clones and leaves some out. The sample includes about 110,000 clones, roughly 80% of them seen just once. Sequenced sample: PBMCs. The origin of the receptors is a man aged 45-65 years in good health and CMV-seronegative.

The rearrangement links TRBV27 to TRBJ1-5; D call uncertain. This CDR3 region has 15 residues. CDR1 is MNHEY, CDR2 SMNVEV, per germline (reference sequence). V was shortened by 6 bases and J by 4 bases, with 16 bases between the two germline ends. CDR3 amino acids: CASSGLPLLNQPQHF. The DNA of the CDR3 is TGTGCCAGCAGCGGACTGCCTCTTCTAAATCAGCCCCAGCATTTT.

The chain recombines TRBV14 with TRBJ1-1, with 8 bases matching TRBD1. The CDR3 loop spans 15 amino acids. In germline, CDR1 is SGHDN, CDR2 FVKESK. With 2 bases clipped from V and 1 base from J, the junction kept 3 bases outside the gene matches. The CDR3 DNA reads as TGTGCCAGCAGCCAAACAGGGGGTTGGAACACTGAAGCTTTCTTT. Protein sequence: CASSQTGGWNTEAFF. Supplemented by reference TRBV14 and TRBJ1-1, the full variable domain reads EAGVTQFPSHSVIEKGQTVTLRCDPISGHDNLYWYRRVMGKEIKFLLHFVKESKQDESGMPNNRFLAERTGGTYSTLKVQPAELEDSGVYFCASSQTGGWNTEAFFGQGTRLTVV.

The chain uses TRBV28 and TRBJ2-7; 7 positions match TRBD2. In germline, CDR1 is MDHEN, CDR2 SYDVKM. CDR3 size: 14 residues. J gave up 5 bases and V 2 bases, and 6 bases lay outside the gene matches. CDR3 region: CASSLPGRGDEQYF. The DNA of the CDR3 is TGTGCCAGCAGTTTACCGGGCCGGGGGGACGAGCAGTACTTC.

This clone showed up just once. V is TRBV6-5 and J is TRBJ2-1; D is perhaps TRBD2 (6 bases). V lost 8 bases to trimming and J lost 12 bases, with 17 bases between them. CDR1 MNHEY and CDR2 SVGAGI come from the germline V gene. The CDR3 contains 12 residues. The CDR3 here is CASGGLTGVQFF. The CDR3 DNA sequence: TGTGCCAGCGGGGGATTAACGGGGGTGCAGTTCTTC.

The genes are TRBV6-5 and TRBJ1-1; a weak D match, TRBD1 (6 bases). CDR1 is MNHEY, CDR2 SVGAGI, per germline. With 9 bases removed from V and 5 bases from J, the gap between germline ends came to 22 bases. There are 15 residues in the CDR3. CDR3 in amino acids: CASSHPDRWGTEAFF. CDR3 DNA: TGTGCCAGTTCCCACCCCGACAGGTGGGGTACTGAAGCTTTCTTT.

The gene calls are TRBV7-3 and TRBJ2-7, with D unclear. With 1 base removed from V and 2 bases from J, the gap between germline ends came to 15 bases. Germline CDR1 and CDR2: SGHTA and FQGTGA. This CDR3 is built from 16 residues. CDR3 DNA sequence: TGTGCCAGCAGCTTAAAAAGAACTACCGAAACCTACGAGCAGTACTTC. Its protein product is CASSLKRTTETYEQYF.

The chain employs TRBV5-6 and TRBJ2-1; D gene ambiguous. The CDR3 length is 12 residues. Per germline, CDR1 SGHDT and CDR2 YYEEEE. The V end lost 7 bases, the J end lost 0 bases, and 5 bases lay between the germline ends. The CDR3 DNA reads as TGTGCCAGCGTCAGCTCCTACAATGAGCAGTTCTTC. Translating gives CASVSSYNEQFF.

The table lists this clone with a count of one. The chain has TRBV6-6 and TRBJ2-1, with 8 bases identical to TRBD1. V shed 7 bases, J shed 9 bases, and the junction held 17 bases outside the gene matches. Germline V gene data show CDR1 as MNHNY and CDR2 as SVGAGI (reference sequence). The CDR3 is 16 amino acids. DNA of the CDR3: TGTGCCAGCACCCCCCTGGCGACAGGGGCAAGGGGTGAGCAGTTCTTC. Amino acid sequence: CASTPLATGARGEQFF.

The table lists this clone with a count of one. This sequence joins TRBV4-2 and TRBJ2-7, with D perhaps matching TRBD2 (6 bases). CDR1 is LGHNA and CDR2 is YNFKEQ in the germline V gene. This CDR3 has 14 amino acids. V lost 1 base and J lost 2, with 9 bases in between. In nucleotides, the CDR3 is TGTGCCAGCAGCCAAGCGGCTAGCGCCTACGAGCAGTACTTC. Translated, it gives CASSQAASAYEQYF.

V gene TRBV29-1 combines with J gene TRBJ2-3; TRBD1 is a possible D gene (5 bases). The CDR3 sequence is 8 residues long. Germline assignment: CDR1 SQVTM and CDR2 ANQGSEA. As DNA, the CDR3 is TGCGGGGCGGATACGCAGTATTTT. Protein product: CGADTQYF.

V usage is TRBV7-9 and J usage is TRBJ1-1, with D tentatively TRBD1 (5 bases). The V end lost 5 bases, the J end lost 1 base, and 14 bases lay between the germline ends. The CDR3 has 15 amino acids. CDR1 and CDR2 from the germline V gene are SEHNR and FQNEAQ (reference sequence). The CDR3 is CASSLQTVRNTEAFF. The CDR3 nucleotides read TGTGCCAGCAGCCTACAGACAGTTCGGAACACTGAAGCTTTCTTT.

The chain couples TRBV5-4 to TRBJ1-3, with D unclear. Between the trimmed V and J ends, which lost 4 bases and 0 bases, there was a span of 11 bases. The length of the CDR3 is 15 residues. Germline CDR1 reads SGHNT; CDR2 reads YYREEE (reference sequence). CDR3 in amino acids: CASSGQVDSGNTIYF. The CDR3, as DNA: TGTGCCAGCAGCGGTCAGGTAGACTCTGGAAACACCATATATTTT. The full variable domain, with the rest looked up from reference TRBV5-4 and TRBJ1-3, is ETGVTQSPTHLIKTRGQQVTLRCSSQSGHNTVSWYQQALGQGPQFIFQYYREEENGRGNFPPRFSGLQFPNYSSELNVNALELDDSALYLCASSGQVDSGNTIYFGEGSWLTVV.

Remarks on this clone: Other DNA sequences of this sample code for an identical CDR3. The chain uses TRBV29-1 and TRBJ1-2; 7 nucleotides line up with TRBD1. Trimming cost V 5 bases and J 0 bases; bases outside gene matches: 6. The CDR3 spans 14 residues. The V gene's germline CDR1 is SQVTM and CDR2 ANQGSEA. This CDR3 is CSVLWTGANYGYTF. For the CDR3, the DNA is TGCAGCGTTCTATGGACAGGAGCTAACTATGGCTACACCTTC.

This chain links TRBV7-9 with TRBJ2-7, with D possibly matching TRBD2 (5 bases). The germline V gene encodes CDR1 SEHNR and CDR2 FQNEAQ (reference sequence). V lost 1 base and J lost 7, with 11 bases in between. This CDR3 contains 13 residues. Here the CDR3 reads CASSLEGSHEQYF. The CDR3 DNA follows: TGTGCCAGCAGCTTAGAAGGGAGTCATGAGCAGTACTTC.

The chain has TRBV11-3 and TRBJ2-7; TRBD2 might be the D (6 bases). V shed 4 bases and J shed 9 bases, with 25 bases lying between them. CDR1 and CDR2 (germline): SGHNT, YENEEA. The CDR3 sequence is 16 residues long. The CDR3 region has the DNA TGTGCCAGCAGCTCCTACCCCCGGAGGGACTTCGAGGTGCAGTACTTC. Encoded protein: CASSSYPRRDFEVQYF.

The gene calls are TRBV18 and TRBJ2-1; 8 positions agree with TRBD1. V shed 3 bases, J shed 14 bases, and the junction held 6 bases outside the gene matches. The CDR3 consists of 12 residues. Germline CDR1 KGHSH, CDR2 LQKENI. The CDR3 DNA sequence: TGTGCCAGCTCACCCACAGGGGGAGAAGAGTTCTTC. It encodes CASSPTGGEEFF.

The rearrangement uses TRBV6-5 and TRBJ1-5; no firm D call. The V gene lost 6 bases and the J gene lost 2 bases, with 11 bases spanning the gap. The CDR3 length is 14 residues. The germline gives CDR1 MNHEY, CDR2 SVGAGI. The CDR3 loop is CASSGVGGNQPQHF. The CDR3 DNA follows: TGTGCCAGCAGCGGGGTGGGAGGCAATCAGCCCCAGCATTTT.

This clone occurred once. This chain uses TRBV28 with TRBJ1-2, with unresolved D. CDR1 MDHEN and CDR2 SYDVKM come from the germline V gene. CDR3 length: 12 amino acids. The V end was cut by 3 bases, the J end by 6 bases, with 8 bases between. The CDR3 nucleotides are TGTGCCAGCAGTTTGCTTGGGCATGGCTACACCTTC. This translates into CASSLLGHGYTF.

The chain carries TRBV7-8 and TRBJ1-1, with a possible D match to TRBD1 (5 bases). The CDR3 spans 15 residues. Trimming pared 1 base from V and 3 bases from J, leaving 12 bases between. Germline-derived CDR1 and CDR2 are SGHVS and FQNEAQ. As DNA, the CDR3 is TGTGCCAGCAGCTTAGAAAGGGGTAGGGACACTGAAGCTTTCTTT. Its translation is CASSLERGRDTEAFF.

J is TRBJ1-1 and V is TRBV7-3; D perhaps matches TRBD1 (5 bases). The CDR3 contains 16 residues. CDR1 SGHTA and CDR2 FQGTGA come from the germline V gene. Trimming pared 4 bases from V and 0 bases from J, leaving 15 bases between. As DNA, the CDR3 is TGTGCCAGCAGCTGGGGCGGCGGGGGGTTGAACACTGAAGCTTTCTTT. It translates to CASSWGGGGLNTEAFF.